In its sample, the clone carrying this T cell receptor beta chain was seen many times. The antigen remains unidentified. Germline assignment: CDR1 SGHTA and CDR2 FQGNSA. This CDR3 comprises 17 residues. Trimming removed 5 bases at V and 2 bases at J, with 21 bases between. The time point denotes: pre-sensitization, week 0. Treatment here: therapeutic diphenylcyclopropenone sensitization with weekly scalp DPC. Researchers extracted total RNA from unfractionated whole blood. This record belongs to a study of human T cells and chemical hapten exposure. The study, taken as a whole, reports: TCRs at high frequency, those above 1 in 1000, did not change with DPC sensitization.

Unique molecular identifiers were attached to individual cDNA molecules during library preparation. From the RACE reads, TCRdb called clonotypes with MiXCR, one entry per CDR3 protein. The sample lists tens of thousands of distinct CDR3 sequences, 11% seen once, with 4% to 6% in the top ten. The J gene is TRBJ1-1, the V gene TRBV7-2; D remains unclear. The sequences come from whole blood, collected in connection with sensitization to the hapten diphenylcyclopropenone (DPC). The TCR sequence derives from a woman aged 50 to 65 with alopecia areata. Some clones in this sample may be carry-over from other donors' samples. DNA of the CDR3: TGTGCCAGCAGCCATTTCGTGGCTCCGATATCCAACACTGAAGCTTTCTTT. Translated, it gives CASSHFVAPISNTEAFF.